This is a list of T cell receptor beta chains from one sample in a study of CD8 T cells in Susac syndrome. TCRdb redid the calling of the immunoSEQ multiplex PCR reads with MiXCR, one entry per CDR3 protein. Of hundreds of thousands of distinct CDR3 sequences in the sample, 89% were seen once. Material: CD8+ T cells from PBMCs. These receptors originate from a human donor with multiple sclerosis. Each CDR3 is given with its conserved first and last residue. The D gene is left open where the match is weak. Clone size is not always given. Where it is, it says once, few, many or a class for expanded clones.

j_gene: TRBJ2-7; d_gene: TRBD2; abundance: -; v_gene: TRBV12-3/TRBV12-4; CDR3aa: CASREGLAGEQYF; CDR3nt: TGTGCCAGCAGGGAGGGACTAGCGGGGGAACAGTACTTC
j_gene: TRBJ2-7; d_gene: TRBD2; abundance: -; v_gene: TRBV5-5; CDR3aa: CASSLAPGLAASEQYF; CDR3nt: TGTGCCAGCAGCTTGGCCCCGGGACTAGCGGCGTCCGAGCAGTACTTC
j_gene: TRBJ2-5; d_gene: -; abundance: -; v_gene: TRBV28; CDR3aa: CASSLVGGTEDIFQETQYF; CDR3nt: TGTGCCAGCAGTTTGGTGGGGGGAACCGAGGACATCTTCCAAGAGACCCAGTACTTC
j_gene: TRBJ1-2; d_gene: TRBD1; abundance: -; v_gene: TRBV6-4; CDR3aa: CASRAGQGAHGYTF; CDR3nt: TGTGCCAGCAGAGCGGGACAGGGGGCACACGGCTACACCTTC
j_gene: TRBJ2-1; d_gene: TRBD2; abundance: -; v_gene: TRBV20-1; CDR3aa: CSARDSGLAGFYNEQFF; CDR3nt: TGCAGTGCTAGAGACTCGGGACTAGCGGGGTTCTACAATGAGCAGTTCTTC
j_gene: TRBJ2-7; d_gene: TRBD1; abundance: -; v_gene: TRBV2; CDR3aa: CASRDRYEQYF; CDR3nt: TGTGCCAGCAGGGACAGGTACGAGCAGTACTTC
j_gene: TRBJ2-1; d_gene: TRBD2; abundance: -; v_gene: TRBV24-1; CDR3aa: CATSDTSGKRGEQFF; CDR3nt: TGTGCCACCAGCGACACTAGCGGGAAAAGGGGTGAGCAGTTCTTC
j_gene: TRBJ2-1; d_gene: TRBD2; abundance: once; v_gene: TRBV6-6; CDR3aa: CASRGRESYNEQFF; CDR3nt: TGTGCCAGCAGAGGGAGGGAATCCTACAATGAGCAGTTCTTC
j_gene: TRBJ2-3; d_gene: TRBD2; abundance: -; v_gene: TRBV6-5; CDR3aa: CASSYLGGLAGELSTDTQYF; CDR3nt: TGTGCCAGCAGTTACCTAGGGGGACTAGCGGGAGAGTTGAGCACAGATACGCAGTATTTT
j_gene: TRBJ2-3; d_gene: -; abundance: -; v_gene: TRBV6-1; CDR3aa: CASSRSPTGLSTDTQYF; CDR3nt: TGTGCCAGCAGTCGCAGCCCGACAGGACTCAGCACAGATACGCAGTATTTT
j_gene: TRBJ2-7; d_gene: -; abundance: -; v_gene: TRBV29-1; CDR3aa: CSVIEGRGYEQYF; CDR3nt: TGCAGCGTAATAGAAGGAAGGGGCTACGAGCAGTACTTC
j_gene: TRBJ2-7; d_gene: TRBD2; abundance: few; v_gene: TRBV7-9; CDR3aa: CASSPGLADYEQYF; CDR3nt: TGTGCCAGCAGCCCGGGACTAGCGGACTACGAGCAGTACTTC
j_gene: TRBJ2-7; d_gene: TRBD1; abundance: -; v_gene: TRBV28; CDR3aa: CASSSGQGNDEQYF; CDR3nt: TGTGCCAGCAGTTCGGGACAGGGGAATGACGAGCAGTACTTC
j_gene: TRBJ2-1; d_gene: -; abundance: -; v_gene: TRBV12-3/TRBV12-4; CDR3aa: CASSSGTPQFF; CDR3nt: TGTGCCAGCAGCTCCGGGACTCCCCAGTTCTTC
j_gene: TRBJ2-7; d_gene: -; abundance: -; v_gene: TRBV4-1; CDR3aa: CASSQVKGAYEQYF; CDR3nt: TGCGCCAGCAGCCAAGTCAAGGGGGCCTACGAGCAGTACTTC
j_gene: TRBJ1-3; d_gene: TRBD1; abundance: -; v_gene: TRBV25-1; CDR3aa: CASSEFNPQGANGNTIYF; CDR3nt: TGTGCCAGCAGTGAATTTAATCCACAGGGGGCTAATGGAAACACCATATATTTT
j_gene: TRBJ2-2; d_gene: TRBD1; abundance: -; v_gene: TRBV30; CDR3aa: CAWSVRAGGITGELFF; CDR3nt: TGTGCCTGGAGTGTTCGGGCAGGGGGCATCACCGGGGAGCTGTTTTTT
j_gene: TRBJ2-3; d_gene: TRBD2; abundance: -; v_gene: TRBV6-2/TRBV6-3; CDR3aa: CASTYGGAGDTQYF; CDR3nt: TGTGCCAGTACTTACGGGGGGGCCGGAGATACGCAGTATTTT
j_gene: TRBJ2-1; d_gene: TRBD2; abundance: -; v_gene: TRBV7-9; CDR3aa: CASSFTSGGPYNEQFF; CDR3nt: TGTGCCAGCAGCTTCACTAGCGGGGGGCCCTACAATGAGCAGTTCTTC
j_gene: TRBJ2-2; d_gene: -; abundance: -; v_gene: TRBV5-6; CDR3aa: CASSVPRSGSYTGELFF; CDR3nt: TGTGCCAGCAGCGTGCCGAGGTCGGGGAGTTACACCGGGGAGCTGTTTTTT
j_gene: TRBJ2-3; d_gene: -; abundance: -; v_gene: TRBV12-3/TRBV12-4; CDR3aa: CASSLGIGLEITDTQYF; CDR3nt: TGTGCCAGCAGTTTAGGAATTGGGCTTGAGATCACAGATACGCAGTATTTT
j_gene: TRBJ2-2; d_gene: TRBD1; abundance: few; v_gene: TRBV27; CDR3aa: CASSRTGGNTGELFF; CDR3nt: TGTGCCAGCAGTAGAACAGGGGGAAACACCGGGGAGCTGTTTTTT
j_gene: TRBJ2-7; d_gene: TRBD1; abundance: -; v_gene: TRBV29-1; CDR3aa: CSVELKTGPYEQYF; CDR3nt: TGCAGCGTTGAATTAAAGACAGGGCCATACGAGCAGTACTTC
j_gene: TRBJ2-4; d_gene: TRBD2; abundance: -; v_gene: TRBV6-2/TRBV6-3; CDR3aa: CASSPGGRAKNIQYF; CDR3nt: TGTGCCAGCAGCCCGGGGGGTCGGGCCAAAAACATTCAGTACTTC